The entry below describes one T cell receptor (beta chain). These data come from a study of PD-1 blockade in classical Hodgkin lymphoma. All the patients suffered relapse after autologous stem cell transplantation, and brentuximab vedotin exposure differed. With 5 bases clipped from V and 1 base from J, the junction kept 5 bases outside the gene matches. The CDR3 contains 15 residues. Germline V gene data show CDR1 as SGHTS and CDR2 as YDEGEE. Profiling relied on immunoSEQ multiplex PCR, and the TCRdb table lists in-frame clones only, not all of them. The sample holds some 150,000 clones, approximately 81% seen once.

This material consisted of peripheral blood mononuclear cells (PBMCs), taken before the second cycle of nivolumab. The chain links TRBV5-8 to TRBJ1-4; 7 nucleotides match TRBD1. This clonotype was sampled from a human donor with classical Hodgkin lymphoma. CDR3 protein: CASSRTGITNEKLFF. The CDR3 DNA sequence: TGTGCCAGCAGTCGGACAGGCATAACTAATGAAAAACTGTTTTTT.